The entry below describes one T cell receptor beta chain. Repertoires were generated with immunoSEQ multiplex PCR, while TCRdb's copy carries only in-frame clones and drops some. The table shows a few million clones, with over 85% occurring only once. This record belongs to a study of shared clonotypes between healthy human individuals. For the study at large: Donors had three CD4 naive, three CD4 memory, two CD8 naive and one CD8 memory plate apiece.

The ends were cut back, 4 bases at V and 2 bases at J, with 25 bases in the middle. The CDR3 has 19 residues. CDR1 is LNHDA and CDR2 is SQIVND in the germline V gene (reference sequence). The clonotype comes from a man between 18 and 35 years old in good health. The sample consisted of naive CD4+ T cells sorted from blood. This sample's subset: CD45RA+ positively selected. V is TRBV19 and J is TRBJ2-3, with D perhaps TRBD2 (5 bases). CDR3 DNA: TGTGCCAGTAGTAATAGGTCAGGAAGGAAGAGCGGTCTCACAGATACGCAGTATTTT. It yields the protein CASSNRSGRKSGLTDTQYF.